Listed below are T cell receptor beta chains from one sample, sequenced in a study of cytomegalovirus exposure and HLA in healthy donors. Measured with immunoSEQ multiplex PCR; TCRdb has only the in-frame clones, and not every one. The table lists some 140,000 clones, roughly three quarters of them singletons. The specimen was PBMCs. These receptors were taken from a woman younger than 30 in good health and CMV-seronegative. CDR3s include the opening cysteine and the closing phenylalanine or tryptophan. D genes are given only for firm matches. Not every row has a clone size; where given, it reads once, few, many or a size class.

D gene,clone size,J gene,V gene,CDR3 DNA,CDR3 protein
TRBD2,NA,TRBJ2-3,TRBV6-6,TGTGCCAGCATCCCTAGCGGGGCCTCCACAGATACGCAGTATTTT,CASIPSGASTDTQYF
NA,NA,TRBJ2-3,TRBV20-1,TGCAGCCTAGACGGAGGAGATACGCAGTATTTT,CSLDGGDTQYF
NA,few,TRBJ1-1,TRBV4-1,TGCGCCAGCAGCCAAGAATCCGGGGGGCTTGTCAACACTGAAGCTTTCTTT,CASSQESGGLVNTEAFF
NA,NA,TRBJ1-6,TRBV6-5,TGTGCCAGCAGTCCTTCCGAGGATTCACCCCTCCACTTT,CASSPSEDSPLHF
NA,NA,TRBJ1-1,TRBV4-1,TGCGCCAGCAGCCCTACCCCCCGGGTGAACACTGAAGCTTTCTTT,CASSPTPRVNTEAFF
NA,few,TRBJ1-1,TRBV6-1,TGTGCCAGCAGTGATTGGCAGGGCCAGGTAGCTTTCTTT,CASSDWQGQVAFF
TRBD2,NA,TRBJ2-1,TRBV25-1,TGTGCCAGCAGTGAGCCCCCCCCTACTAGCGGGAGGGTGGGTGAGCAGTTCTTC,CASSEPPPTSGRVGEQFF
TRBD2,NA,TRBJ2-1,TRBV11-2,TGTGCCAGCAGCTTAGGACCCCCTAGCGGGAGCAATAATGAGCAGTTCTTC,CASSLGPPSGSNNEQFF
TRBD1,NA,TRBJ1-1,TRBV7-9,TGTGCCAGCAGCTTTACAGGGGGCGCCGGTACTGAAGCTTTCTTT,CASSFTGGAGTEAFF
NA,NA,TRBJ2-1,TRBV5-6,TGTGCCAGCAGCTTGTGGATTCGCGGCCATGCCCACAATGAGCAGTTCTTC,CASSLWIRGHAHNEQFF
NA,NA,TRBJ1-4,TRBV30,TGTGCCTGGAGAGAAGCCCTGACCGAGGTTAGGGAAAAACTGTTTTTT,CAWREALTEVREKLFF
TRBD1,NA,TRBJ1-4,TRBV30,TGTGCCTGGAGCGGGGACAGGACAAATGAAAAACTGTTTTTT,CAWSGDRTNEKLFF
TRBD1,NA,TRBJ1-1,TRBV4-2,TGTGCCAGCAGCCAAGGGTCCAGACAGGGCACTGAAGCTTTCTTT,CASSQGSRQGTEAFF
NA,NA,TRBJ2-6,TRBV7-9,TGTGCCAGCAGCTTAGGTAACTCTGGGGCCAACGTCCTGACTTTC,CASSLGNSGANVLTF
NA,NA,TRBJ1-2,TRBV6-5,TGTGCCAGCAGTTACACCCCGGGACTCGGCTATGGCTACACCTTC,CASSYTPGLGYGYTF
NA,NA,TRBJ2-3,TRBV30,TGTGCCTGGGCCTTCGAGGGTTCAACTAGCACAGATACGCAGTATTTT,CAWAFEGSTSTDTQYF
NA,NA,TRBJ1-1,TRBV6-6,TGTGCCAGCAGTTACTCGTCCCGGACACGAAAGACTGAAGCTTTCTTT,CASSYSSRTRKTEAFF
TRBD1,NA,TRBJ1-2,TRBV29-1,TGCAGCGTTCTAGGGGGCTTCCGCGGCTACACCTTC,CSVLGGFRGYTF
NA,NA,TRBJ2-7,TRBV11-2,TGTGCCAGCAGCCAAATCGCGGGGGCTCCCAGGTTGAGGGAGCAGTACTTC,CASSQIAGAPRLREQYF
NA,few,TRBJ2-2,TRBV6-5,TGTGCCAGCATCGGTCCGAACACCGGGGAGCTGTTTTTT,CASIGPNTGELFF
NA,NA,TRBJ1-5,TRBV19,TGTGCCAGCTTGCGGGACGGTTATAGCAATCAGCCCCAGCATTTT,CASLRDGYSNQPQHF
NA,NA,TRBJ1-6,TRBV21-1,TGTGCCAGCAGCATAACTCCAGGTACCCCCCTCCACTTT,CASSITPGTPLHF
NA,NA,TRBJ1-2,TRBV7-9,TGTGCCAGCACCCCCCCGGGGACTTATGGCTACACCTTC,CASTPPGTYGYTF
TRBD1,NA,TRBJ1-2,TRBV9,TGTGCCAGCAGCGTACAGGGGGTGAATCGGGGCTACACCTTC,CASSVQGVNRGYTF
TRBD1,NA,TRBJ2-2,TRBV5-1,TGCGCCAGCAGCCCTTTCTCGGGACAGAGCACCACCGGGGAGCTGTTTTTT,CASSPFSGQSTTGELFF
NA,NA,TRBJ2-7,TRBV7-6,TGTGCCAGCAGCCCCGGGACAAGCTACGAGCAGTACTTC,CASSPGTSYEQYF
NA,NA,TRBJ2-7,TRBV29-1,TGCAGCGTTTCCGGTGATAGCGGCCTCTACGAGCAGTACTTC,CSVSGDSGLYEQYF
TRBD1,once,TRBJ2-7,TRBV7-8,TGTGCCAGCAGCCCTTGGACAGGGGATCCCTACGAGCAGTACTTC,CASSPWTGDPYEQYF
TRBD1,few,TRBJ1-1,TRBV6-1,TGTGCCAGCAGGGAAGTACCGGGACAGGGGGTGAACACTGAAGCTTTCTTT,CASREVPGQGVNTEAFF
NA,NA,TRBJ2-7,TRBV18,TGTGCCAGCTCCAAACAGGGCAGCGAGCAGTACTTC,CASSKQGSEQYF
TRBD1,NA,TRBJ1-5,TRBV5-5,TGTGCCAGCAGCTTGGAGGGACAGGGTTTAGATCAGCCCCAGCATTTT,CASSLEGQGLDQPQHF
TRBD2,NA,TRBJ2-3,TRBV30,TGTGCCTGGAGTCAGCTAGCGGCGAACACAGATACGCAGTATTTT,CAWSQLAANTDTQYF
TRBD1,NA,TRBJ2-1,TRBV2,TGTGCCAGCAGTGACACGTGGACAGGGAGCAATGAGCAGTTCTTC,CASSDTWTGSNEQFF
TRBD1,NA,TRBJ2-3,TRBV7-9,TGTGCCAGCACCGACCGGGACAGGGTGACAGATACGCAGTATTTT,CASTDRDRVTDTQYF
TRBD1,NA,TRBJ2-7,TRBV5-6,TGTGCCAGCAGCTTGTTTGCTAGCAGGACAGGGAACGAGCAGTACTTC,CASSLFASRTGNEQYF
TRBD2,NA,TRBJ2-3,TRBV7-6,TGTGCCAGCAGCTTAACGACTAGCGGGGGCACAGATACGCAGTATTTT,CASSLTTSGGTDTQYF
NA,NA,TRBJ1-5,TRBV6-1,TGTGCCAGCAGTGAGCCCTTAGGGACGGCGGGAAGAAGGAAGCCCCAGCATTTT,CASSEPLGTAGRRKPQHF
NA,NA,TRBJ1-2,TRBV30,TGTGCCTGGAGCGCCACAGGGTACAGCTATGGCTACACCTTC,CAWSATGYSYGYTF
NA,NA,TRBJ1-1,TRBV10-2,TGCGCCAGCGCCTCCGGGTACACTGAAGCTTTCTTT,CASASGYTEAFF
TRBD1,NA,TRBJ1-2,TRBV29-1,TGCAGCGTTTTGGAGGGACAGGGTTATGGCTACACCTTC,CSVLEGQGYGYTF
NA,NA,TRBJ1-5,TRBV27,TGTGCCAGCAGCCCACAGGGTAGCAATCAGCCCCAGCATTTT,CASSPQGSNQPQHF
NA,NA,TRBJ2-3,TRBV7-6,TGTGCCAGCAGCTTTCTCGCTAGCCCAGATACGCAGTATTTT,CASSFLASPDTQYF
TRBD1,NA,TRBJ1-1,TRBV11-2,TGTGCCAGCAGCCACGGACAGGGGGCGGCGGCTTTCTTT,CASSHGQGAAAFF
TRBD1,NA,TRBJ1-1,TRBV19,TGTGCCAGTAGGCCCGGACAGGGGAGTTTCGGCGGAGCTTTCTTT,CASRPGQGSFGGAFF
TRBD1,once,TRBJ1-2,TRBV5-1,TGCGCCAGCAGCTGGGGCGACAGGGGGCTAAATGGCTACACCTTC,CASSWGDRGLNGYTF
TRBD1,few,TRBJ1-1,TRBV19,TGTGCCAGTAGTAAACAGGGGGCGAACACTGAAGCTTTCTTT,CASSKQGANTEAFF
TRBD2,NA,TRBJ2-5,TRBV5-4,TGTGCCACCCGGGGACTAGGCGGAGAGACCCAGTACTTC,CATRGLGGETQYF
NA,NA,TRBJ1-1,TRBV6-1,TGTGCCAGCAGTGAGGAGCGGGACACTGAAGCTTTCTTT,CASSEERDTEAFF
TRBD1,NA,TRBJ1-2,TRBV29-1,TGCAGCGTTGAAAGGGCGGGACAGGGATATGGCTACACCTTC,CSVERAGQGYGYTF
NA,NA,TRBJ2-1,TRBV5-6,TGTGCCAGCAGCTCCGCGCTCCGTAGCTATGAGCAGTTCTTC,CASSSALRSYEQFF
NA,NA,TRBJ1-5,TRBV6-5,TGTGCCAGCAGCCAGGGGACCGGGCCCCAGCATTTT,CASSQGTGPQHF
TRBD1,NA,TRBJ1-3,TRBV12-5,TGTGCTAGTGGTACAGGGGACGCGGGAAACACCATATATTTT,CASGTGDAGNTIYF
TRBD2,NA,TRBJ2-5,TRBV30,TGTGCCTGGAACGGGGCTAGCGGGTCCCAAGAGACCCAGTACTTC,CAWNGASGSQETQYF
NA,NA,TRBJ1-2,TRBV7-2,TGTGCCAGCAGCTTAGCCCCAATTAACTATGGCTACACCTTC,CASSLAPINYGYTF
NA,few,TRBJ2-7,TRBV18,TGTGCCAGCTCATACGGACTCCCCTCCTACGAGCAGTACTTC,CASSYGLPSYEQYF